This T cell receptor beta chain was observed in a study of cytomegalovirus exposure and HLA in healthy donors (TCRdb year 2017). Study-wide context: An earlier analysis of some 600 of the donors reported about 280 Gb of sequence data and approximately 120 million unique TCR beta sequences obtained from about 180 million T cells. Roughly 300 gigabases of sequencing data and around 87 million unique TCR sequences were included in an early release covering several hundred HLA-typed donors. Among the roughly 430 genotyped donors, around 81% belonged to the genetic ancestry cluster associated with self-reported Caucasian donors. The study was designed to test whether signatures of past pathogen exposure could be identified by cataloging public T cell receptors. The study profiled the T cell repertoires of hundreds of subjects by immunosequencing and related them to cytomegalovirus serostatus. A separate validation cohort of about 110 different subjects was used in addition to the roughly 620-subject first cohort. The study combined high-throughput TCR immunosequencing, statistical association of individual TCRs with disease status, and machine learning to predict cytomegalovirus infection status. To study patterns of TCR occurrence, a later analysis re-analyzed previously published TCR beta repertoires from 666 donors and added high-resolution HLA genotyping. In the later analysis, no new phenotypic data were used to find candidate immune exposures; instead, reliance was placed on TCR beta sequences and their occurrence across donors. In an earlier analysis of roughly 540 of the donors, high-throughput TCR beta sequencing was used to judge whether each TCR beta V gene segment behaved as functional or pseudogenic. Donor age, sex, ethnicity and CMV serostatus were collected together with the repertoire data. A later genetic analysis used genome-wide SNP genotypes for 398 of the 666 donors, treating that subset as a discovery cohort. Every discovery cohort repertoire had been produced on one sequencing platform. HLA typing included class I and class II loci at four-digit resolution. The number of typed donors differed by locus: about 620-630 for A, B, C, DRB1 and DQB1; approximately 520 for DQA1; 600 to 610 for DPA1; and roughly 490 for DPB1. Several DR-DQ haplotypes were handled as single units for association and clustering because linkage in the cohort was strong. On average, around 230,000 unique TCR beta nucleotide sequences were sequenced per donor among some 430 genotyped donors of the cohort, with around 19% of those sequences being non-productive. Study-wide findings and limitations: A cluster of highly shared sequence variants was judged likely to be a technical artifact of the sequencing pipeline. The authors suggested that the approach could potentially be generalized to other disease states and immunological phenotypes. Linkage disequilibrium might explain the correlated functional status among segregating V segments, but an unknown experimental factor could not be ruled out. The classifier was reported to diagnose cytomegalovirus status with high specificity and sensitivity in both the original cohort and the validation cohort. According to a later analysis, parvovirus B19, influenza, CMV and Epstein-Barr virus appeared linked to several top co-occurrence clusters. A few of the identified cytomegalovirus-associated TCR beta chains were confirmed in vitro to be specific for cytomegalovirus antigens. CMV serostatus was the only immune exposure information available for the cohort. In a later analysis, HLA-associated TCR beta chains were found to be more clonally expanded and to have lower generation probabilities than equally common non-associated chains. Across donors, most TCR sequences were observed very rarely, whereas some public TCRs were present in many individuals. Some IMGT-functional V segments, including TRBV6-2 and TRBV6-3, could not be told apart with the 87-base-pair reads, so those segments were excluded. An association between a missense DCLRE1C variant and V-gene and J-gene trimming of TCR beta chains was found in a later genetic analysis and replicated in an independent cohort. Presence/absence analyses assumed roughly uniform sequencing depth across donors, an assumption that may not hold. Because counts were too low, roughly 16 rarely observed V segments, including chromosome 9 orphons, were left out of the earlier analysis of 587 of the donors. According to a later genetic analysis, donors in an Asian-associated ancestry cluster had fewer N-insertions in productive TCRs than the roughly 700-donor mean. In an earlier analysis of 587 of the donors, most TCR beta V segments appeared in productive rearrangements about 90% or about 30% of the time, broadly matching IMGT annotations. Assigning TCR associations to individual alleles was difficult when HLA alleles, especially DR and DQ, strongly co-occurred. At a false discovery rate of 0.05, a later analysis linked 15,000 to 20,000 TCR beta sequences to specific HLA alleles. A total of roughly 160 TCR beta chains were listed by the study as associated with cytomegalovirus. Because some donors lacked HLA typing at each locus, the association tests relied only on the typed subset. Only TCR beta chains were sequenced in this cohort, and the absence of alpha or paired-chain data limited detectable features. A further reported finding was that TCR beta sequences accurately predicted the HLA-A and HLA-B alleles for most subjects in the first cohort. A later analysis found that most CMV-associated TCR beta chains appeared HLA-restricted, with HLA associations seemingly driven largely by CMV exposure. A later analysis found that TCR association rates varied across HLA loci, with DRB1 alleles showing the most associated TCRs and HLA-C alleles the fewest.

Spanning cysteine to phenylalanine, the CDR3 consists of 18 amino acids. The sequence is cut down to CDR3 DNA, 54 bases in frame from base 1. The germline V gene provides CDR1 KGHSH and CDR2 LQKENI. Compared with germline, V lacks 2 bases and J lacks 2 bases; bases without a gene match: 8. With respect to this clone: The antigen it recognizes is unknown.

The cohort was made up of about 610 healthy bone marrow donors. At the time of sampling, every cohort member was nominally healthy, though immune exposures that went unrecorded were likely present. The donor was CMV seronegative and belonged to the group of around 400 seronegative cohort members. A peripheral blood sample was provided by each donor, and peripheral blood mononuclear cells were used for TCR beta sequencing. Genomic DNA was extracted from the blood cell samples with the Qiagen DNeasy Blood Extraction Kit. Preparation of the library involved the immunoSEQ multiplex PCR assay. For the multiplex PCR, a mixture combining 60 forward primers for TCR Vbeta segments and 13 reverse primers for TCR Jbeta segments was used. A multiplex PCR assay on genomic DNA amplified the CDR3 region of rearranged TCR beta genes. The amplified TCR beta libraries were sequenced on the Illumina HiSeq System as 87-base-pair reads. Per the source publication's procedure: A later analysis counted some 80 million unique TCR beta chains across the 550 to 750 repertoires, and some 11 million of these chains were shared by at least two donors. A nearest-neighbor algorithm error-corrected the raw reads and collapsed the reads into unique sequences, merging closely related sequences to remove PCR and sequencing errors. V, D and J gene segments were assigned by aligning CDR3 sequences to IMGT reference sequences. For a sequence to be retained, at least a six-nucleotide match to both a V gene segment and a J gene segment was required. A rearrangement was called productive if the CDR3 had no stop codons and remained in frame with V and J, and every other rearrangement was called non-productive. CDR3 was defined according to IMGT convention as the region running from the second conserved V-encoded cysteine to the conserved J-encoded phenylalanine. In an earlier analysis of more than 550 of the donors, sequences lacking an unambiguous match to a single V gene segment were excluded. In an earlier analysis of some 590 of the donors, a V segment was called functional when productive rearrangements were above 56.7%, and segregating when the standard deviation between donors exceeded 5%. A statistical classification framework was built to diagnose cytomegalovirus status from the catalog of TCR beta chain sequences. In a later analysis, TCR nucleotide sequences were compared against IMGT/GENE-DB human TR gene sequences so that V and J genes could be assigned. A later analysis assigned CDR3 sequences and most-parsimonious VDJ recombination scenarios with the TCRdist pipeline. In a later analysis, each TCR beta chain was defined by its CDR3 amino acid sequence together with its V-gene family, and reads without a unique V-gene family were excluded. To address suspected cross-contamination and a sequencing artifact, a later analysis removed roughly 580 highly shared, low-generation-probability nucleotide sequences. For each public chain, a later analysis derived a clonal expansion index from normalized ranks of inferred template counts within each repertoire. In a later analysis, generation probabilities were computed using a VDJ recombination model fitted to out-of-frame rearrangements, and the results were checked against IGoR. In a later analysis, hypergeometric tests were used to score TCR-TCR, TCR-HLA and TCR-CMV co-occurrence, with a repertoire-size bias correction applied to TCR pairs. To estimate false discovery rates, a later analysis permuted the HLA or CMV assignments 20 times. In a later analysis, co-occurring TCRs were grouped using DBSCAN, and TCRdist sequence similarity was added for clustering within HLA-allele-positive subsets. Repertoires with fewer than 30,000 or more than 120,000 public chains, plus five repertoires with anomalous nucleotide sharing, were excluded from co-occurrence clustering. Imported from immuneACCESS, the table was reduced by TCRdb to in-frame sequences with V and J called. These copies leave out some clones; in studies compared against another copy, an unresolved V gene accounts for under half, and the cause of the remainder is not known. Clonal size and the V and J genes are those of that table, whereas D and trimming came from the DNA. The sample has 150,000 or so clones on record. About 2% of the sample is in the top ten clones.

Recombination connected TRBV18 to TRBJ1-5; 11 bases in the junction line up with TRBD1. The sequenced sample consisted of PBMCs. The source is a woman younger than 30 in good health and CMV-seronegative. The CDR3 corresponds to CASSPEGQGAVGNQPQHF. The DNA sequence is given as TGTGCCAGCTCACCAGAAGGACAGGGGGCAGTTGGCAATCAGCCCCAGCATTTT.